This T cell receptor beta chain was sequenced for a study of blood T cell repertoires in COVID-19. Overall study: Samples came from the United States, Italy and Spain, spanning acute and convalescent COVID-19. T cells, B-cell-depleted T cells, or PBMCs provided the cDNA or gDNA that served as material.

Germline V lookup: CDR1 MNHEY, CDR2 SVGAGI. There are 14 residues in the CDR3. Between the trimmed V and J ends, which lost 6 bases and 5 bases, there was a span of 16 bases. Source study methods: Amplification of reference gene primers was used by the study to estimate nucleated cell counts. Sequencing was performed with immunoSEQ multiplex PCR; in TCRdb, only in-frame clones are kept and a portion is missing. V, J and clone size were drawn from that table, and D and trimming were deduced from the DNA. The sample carries 60,000 to 90,000 clones, roughly 87% recorded once. The sample consisted of peripheral blood. V and J are TRBV6-5 and TRBJ2-5, with D possibly matching TRBD1 (6 bases). This TCR came from a woman aged 80 or older with active or convalescent COVID-19. CDR3 residues: CASSSYRVPETQYF. The CDR3 nucleotides read TGTGCCAGCAGCTCCTACAGGGTTCCGGAGACCCAGTACTTC.